Listed here is a single T cell receptor (beta chain). The data are from a study of blood T cell repertoires in COVID-19. Study-level information: Acute-phase and convalescent COVID-19 samples originated in the United States, Italy and Spain. The analysed material was cDNA or gDNA that came from T cells, B-cell-depleted T cells, or PBMCs.

Authors' analysis steps: Nucleated cell number was recorded as an estimate derived from reference gene primer amplification. This table comes from immunoSEQ multiplex PCR, and its TCRdb copy is limited to in-frame clones, with some not included. V, J and clone size are those of that table, while D and trimming were read from the DNA. The table lists about 140,000 clones, around 88% of them singletons. The CDR3 runs to 16 residues. CDR1 is MNHEY and CDR2 is SMNVEV in the germline V gene (reference sequence). With V trimmed by 3 bases and J by 2 bases, 6 bases remained unmatched. This receptor was obtained from a human donor in a cohort sampled during active COVID-19. The specimen was peripheral blood. This chain joins TRBV27 and TRBJ1-2; 10 nucleotides line up with TRBD1. The chain's CDR3 is CASSFRDRGTNYGYTF. The CDR3 region has the DNA TGTGCCAGCAGTTTTCGGGACAGGGGTACAAACTATGGCTACACCTTC.